These 28 T cell receptor beta chains share one sample of origin, sequenced in a study of beta chain features in type 1 diabetes. Study results and limitations: Among patients with Type 1 diabetes, TCRB CDR3s were moderately but significantly shorter in every one of the four CD4+ subsets.

The study reverse transcribed the entire isolated RNA, so it sequenced expressed TCRB transcripts. The protocol was immunoSEQ multiplex PCR, while the TCRdb copy is restricted to in-frame clones and leaves out a portion. The sample yields approximately 120,000 clones, roughly 17% seen once. For these TCRs, the target antigens are not known. Material: central memory CD4+ T cells from blood. The receptors come from a man between 18 and 29 years old with type 1 diabetes.

The sample holds many counts of this clone. The CDR3, as DNA: TGCGCCAGTCGTCTGTCGATTAACAGGTTACGCTACAATGAGCAGTTCTTC. This gives the protein CASRLSINRLRYNEQFF. The V gene is TRBV5-1, the J gene TRBJ2-1; possibly TRBD1 for D (5 bases). Trimming took off 8 bases at V and 3 bases at J, with 24 bases between the two ends. Germline assignment: CDR1 SGHRS and CDR2 YFSETQ. The CDR3 is made up of 17 amino acids. The full variable domain, its missing parts supplied by reference TRBV5-1 and TRBJ2-1, is KAGVTQTPRYLIKTRGQQVTLSCSPISGHRSVSWYQQTPGQGLQFLFEYFSETQRNKGNFPGRFSGRQFSNSRSEMNVSTLELGDSALYLCASRLSINRLRYNEQFFGPGTRLTVL.

The J gene is TRBJ2-7, the V gene TRBV9, with D possibly matching TRBD1 (6 bases). The CDR3 contains 14 residues. Germline CDR1 SGDLS, CDR2 YYNGEE. Trimming removed 3 bases at V and 5 bases at J, with 15 bases between. The DNA of the CDR3 is TGTGCCAGCAGCGCTGGGGACATAAGGGACGAGCAGTACTTC. This gives the protein CASSAGDIRDEQYF.

This chain connects TRBV19 to TRBJ1-1; tentative D call: TRBD1 (5 bases). Germline V CDR1 and CDR2: LNHDA, SQIVND (reference sequence). The V gene lost 4 bases and the J gene lost 0 bases, with 9 bases spanning the gap. This CDR3 has 14 residues. The CDR3 protein is CASSTGQMNTEAFF. CDR3 DNA: TGTGCCAGTAGTACCGGACAAATGAACACTGAAGCTTTCTTT.

This clone was recorded a few times. V usage is TRBV15 and J usage is TRBJ2-2; unclear D gene. Deletions cut 4 bases from V and 6 bases from J, with 9 bases between. This CDR3 spans 13 amino acids. The germline V gene encodes CDR1 LNHNV and CDR2 YYDKDF (reference sequence). The CDR3 reads CATSTRVAGELFF. CDR3 nucleotide sequence: TGTGCCACCAGCACAAGGGTCGCCGGGGAGCTGTTTTTT.

This clone has just a few counts. This chain connects TRBV30 to TRBJ1-1; 8 nucleotides match TRBD1. Trimming cost V 2 bases and J 4 bases; bases outside gene matches: 3. CDR1 is GTSNPN and CDR2 is SVGIG in the germline V gene (reference sequence). This CDR3 spans 13 amino acids. This CDR3 reads CAWSLQGGTEAFF. The CDR3 bases are TGTGCCTGGAGTCTACAGGGGGGCACTGAAGCTTTCTTT.

A few counts support this clone. J is TRBJ2-4 and V is TRBV6-1, with D perhaps matching TRBD1 (6 bases). Germline assignment: CDR1 MNHNS and CDR2 SASEGT. Trimming took off 0 bases at V and 15 bases at J, with 15 bases between the two ends. The CDR3 has 13 amino acids. The CDR3 here is CASSEAVGGRVYF. DNA of the CDR3: TGTGCCAGCAGTGAAGCGGTAGGGGGACGTGTGTACTTC.

The table lists this clone with many counts. The chain joins TRBV4-3 to TRBJ2-3, with D tentatively TRBD2 (5 bases). Trimming took off 0 bases at V and 1 base at J, with 8 bases between the two ends. Germline V gene data show CDR1 as LGHNA and CDR2 as YSLEER. This CDR3 region has 15 residues. Written as DNA, the CDR3 is TGCGCCAGCAGCCAAGACCCGAGGGGCACAGATACGCAGTATTTT. Protein: CASSQDPRGTDTQYF.

Concerning this clone itself: Relative to the germline gene, one junction end is altered; a read error may explain this. The V gene is TRBV2, the J gene TRBJ2-4; D may be TRBD2 (6 bases). Germline V gives CDR1 SNHLY, CDR2 FYNNEI. CDR3 size: 13 residues. CDR3 sequence reads: CASSELAKNIHYF. Written as DNA, the CDR3 is TGTGCCAGCAGCGAACTAGCCAAAAACATTCATTACTTC.

CDR3 bases: TGTGCCAGCAGCTTTGAAGGGGGATTTGGCTACACCTTC. Amino acids: CASSFEGGFGYTF. The J gene is TRBJ1-2, the V gene TRBV5-6; D possibly corresponds to TRBD1 (6 bases). The ends were cut back, 2 bases at V and 7 bases at J, with 12 bases in the middle. The germline V gene has CDR1 SGHDT and CDR2 YYEEEE. CDR3 length: 13 residues.

This clone has just a few counts. This sequence joins TRBV5-6 and TRBJ2-5; a possible D gene is TRBD2 (6 bases). This CDR3 contains 13 residues. Germline V CDR1 and CDR2: SGHDT, YYEEEE. V was trimmed by 4 bases and J by 3 bases, leaving 10 bases between them. The CDR3 DNA reads TGTGCCAGCAGCAAGGGACTGAAAGAGACCCAGTACTTC. This sequence encodes CASSKGLKETQYF.

The chain combines TRBV5-6 with TRBJ2-5; weak D call: TRBD2 (5 bases). Germline-derived CDR1 and CDR2 are SGHDT and YYEEEE. CDR3 length: 16 residues. Trimming pared 0 bases from V and 9 bases from J, leaving 21 bases between. CDR3 DNA: TGTGCCAGCAGCTTGGTTATAGCGTTGGGGAATCGTCCCCAGTACTTC. Translating it yields CASSLVIALGNRPQYF.

This clone was seen only a few times. The rearrangement uses TRBV29-1 and TRBJ2-5; possible D gene TRBD2, 5 bases. CDR3 length equals 13 residues. Germline CDR1 SQVTM, CDR2 ANQGSEA. V lost 7 bases to trimming and J lost 4 bases, with 16 bases between them. The CDR3 nucleotides read TGCAGCGGTGCCTTGCAGGCGGGAGAGACCCAGTACTTC. As protein: CSGALQAGETQYF.

The CDR3 DNA reads as TGTGCCAGCAGCTTAGCGCGGGCAGGGGAGACCCAGTACTTC. Translating it yields CASSLARAGETQYF. The V call is TRBV7-2, the J call TRBJ2-5, with D perhaps assigned TRBD1 or TRBD2 (5 bases each). Trimming removed 0 bases from V and 5 bases from J, with 10 bases in between. CDR1 and CDR2 from the germline V gene are SGHTA and FQGNSA. This CDR3 has 14 residues.

This clone was seen more than once but under ten times. The chain carries TRBV30 and TRBJ2-7; no definite D call. CDR1 is GTSNPN and CDR2 is SVGIG in the germline V gene (reference sequence). Trimming stripped 7 bases from V and 0 bases from J, with 1 base between. The CDR3 runs to 9 residues. The CDR3 region has the DNA TGTGCCTCCTCCTACGAGCAGTACTTC. Encoded protein: CASSYEQYF.

CDR3 amino acids: CASSYTGGQFF. In DNA, the CDR3 is TGTGCCAGCAGTTATACGGGGGGGCAGTTCTTC. The chain employs TRBV2 and TRBJ2-1; 7 bases agree with TRBD2. Per germline, CDR1 SNHLY and CDR2 FYNNEI. Trimming cost V 5 bases and J 12 bases; bases outside gene matches: 4. The CDR3 extends over 11 amino acids.

The sample holds a few counts of this clone. The V call is TRBV10-1, the J call TRBJ2-2; D uncertain. Per germline, CDR1 WNHNN and CDR2 SYGVQD (reference sequence). The CDR3 is 13 residues long. The germline V and J ends were trimmed by 4 bases and 6 bases, with 9 bases remaining between them. CDR3 loop: CASSGWVAGELFF. CDR3 sequence (DNA): TGCGCCAGCAGTGGATGGGTTGCCGGGGAGCTGTTTTTT.

This sequence joins TRBV30 and TRBJ1-5; 9 bases align to TRBD1. The CDR3 length is 18 residues. Looked up from germline, CDR1 is GTSNPN and CDR2 is SVGIG (reference sequence). After removal of 1 base from V and 0 bases from J, the junction contained 10 bases not matched to a gene. CDR3 amino acids: CAWSAQQDRGYSNQPQHF. The DNA for the CDR3 is TGTGCCTGGAGTGCCCAGCAGGACAGGGGATATAGCAATCAGCCCCAGCATTTT. The full variable domain, in which reference TRBV30 and TRBJ1-5 provide the parts outside the CDR3, is SQTIHQWPATLVQPVGSPLSLECTVEGTSNPNLYWYRQAAGRGLQLLFYSVGIGQISSEVPQNLSASRPQDRQFILSSKKLLLSDSGFYLCAWSAQQDRGYSNQPQHFGDGTRLSIL.

Only a few counts were recorded for this clone. This chain connects TRBV30 to TRBJ1-4, with 8 bases identical to TRBD1. Germline V lookup: CDR1 GTSNPN, CDR2 SVGIG (reference sequence). This CDR3 spans 13 amino acids. The junction had 6 bases not matched to a gene; V was cut back by 4 bases and J by 8 bases. Here the CDR3 reads CAWMGQEGEKLFF. CDR3 bases: TGTGCCTGGATGGGACAGGAAGGGGAAAAACTGTTTTTT.

The chain joins TRBV15 to TRBJ1-1; 7 bases are a match to TRBD1. Germline assignment: CDR1 LNHNV and CDR2 YYDKDF (reference sequence). The length of the CDR3 is 13 residues. With 4 bases clipped from V and 4 bases from J, the junction kept 3 bases outside the gene matches. The CDR3 nucleotides are TGTGCCACCAGCACCTGGACAGGCACTGAAGCTTTCTTT. Amino acids: CATSTWTGTEAFF.

The V and J genes are TRBV4-1 and TRBJ1-3; D uncertain. This CDR3 is 17 amino acids long. V was shortened by 4 bases and J by 1 base, with 17 bases between the two germline ends. Germline values: CDR1 MGHRA, CDR2 YSYEKL. CDR3 loop: CASSLSYPRFSGNTIYF. The CDR3 DNA reads as TGCGCCAGCAGCCTCTCCTACCCACGGTTTTCTGGAAACACCATATATTTT.

The rearrangement joins TRBV30 to TRBJ1-3, with no clear D. Per the germline V gene, CDR1 is GTSNPN and CDR2 is SVGIG (reference sequence). With 7 bases removed from V and 0 bases from J, the gap between germline ends came to 10 bases. The length of the CDR3 is 13 residues. The CDR3 sequence is CAFRRISGNTIYF. Written as DNA, the CDR3 is TGTGCCTTCAGACGGATCTCTGGAAACACCATATATTTT. The whole variable domain, remainder taken from reference TRBV30 and TRBJ1-3, is SQTIHQWPATLVQPVGSPLSLECTVEGTSNPNLYWYRQAAGRGLQLLFYSVGIGQISSEVPQNLSASRPQDRQFILSSKKLLLSDSGFYLCAFRRISGNTIYFGEGSWLTVV.

This clone was counted between two and nine times. The rearrangement joins TRBV5-8 to TRBJ2-1; 10 bases fit TRBD2. CDR3 size: 15 residues. V shed 2 bases and J 4 bases; nucleotides not matched to a gene: 3. Germline CDR1 SGHTS, CDR2 YDEGEE. CDR3 in DNA: TGTGCCAGCAGCTTCGGGACTAGCGTTTACAATGAGCAGTTCTTC. Its translation: CASSFGTSVYNEQFF.

This clone was seen a single time. The V and J genes are TRBV18 and TRBJ2-3; no firm D call. CDR1 and CDR2 from the germline V gene are KGHSH and LQKENI. The CDR3 is 15 residues long. Deletions cut 3 bases from V and 2 bases from J, with 12 bases between. The CDR3 loop is CASSPEFLLTDTQYF. The CDR3 DNA reads TGTGCCAGCTCACCGGAATTCCTACTCACAGATACGCAGTATTTT. Using reference TRBV18 and TRBJ2-3 for the parts outside the CDR3, the full variable domain is NAGVMQNPRHLVRRRGQEARLRCSPMKGHSHVYWYRQLPEEGLKFMVYLQKENIIDESGMPKERFSAEFPKEGPSILRIQQVVRGDSAAYFCASSPEFLLTDTQYFGPGTRLTVL.

In its sample, this clone was seen a few times. The chain couples TRBV4-1 to TRBJ2-1; 9 nucleotides line up with TRBD2. This CDR3 region has 17 residues. Germline CDR1 is MGHRA and CDR2 is YSYEKL. V lost 6 bases and J lost 4; bases outside the gene matches: 13. Written as DNA, the CDR3 is TGCGCCAGCAGTCCAATTACGACTAGCGGCCTTTACAATGAGCAGTTCTTC. Translating gives CASSPITTSGLYNEQFF.

This chain connects TRBV29-1 to TRBJ2-3; 8 bases agree with TRBD2. This CDR3 region has 13 residues. V shed 7 bases, J shed 14 bases, and the junction held 17 bases outside the gene matches. Germline values: CDR1 SQVTM, CDR2 ANQGSEA. This CDR3 reads CSAGAGPGLVRYF. The CDR3 DNA follows: TGCAGCGCCGGGGCAGGGCCGGGACTAGTTCGGTATTTT.

Written as DNA, the CDR3 is TGTGCCAGCAGCTTACCCCCCTCTGGGGCCAACGTCCTGACTTTC. Its protein product is CASSLPPSGANVLTF. The V and J genes are TRBV7-9 and TRBJ2-6; the D is unclear. Germline V lookup: CDR1 SEHNR, CDR2 FQNEAQ (reference sequence). V lost 2 bases, J lost 0 bases, and 5 bases lay in between. CDR3 length equals 15 residues.

This clone appeared a few times. The chain is built from TRBV30 and TRBJ2-7; the D gene is possibly TRBD1 (6 bases). The germline CDR1 and CDR2 sequences are GTSNPN and SVGIG (reference sequence). V shed 4 bases and J shed 3 bases, with 19 bases lying between them. CDR3 length equals 15 residues. The DNA of the CDR3 is TGTGCCTGGACAAAACACACAGGGATGGTCTACGAGCAGTACTTC. Its translation is CAWTKHTGMVYEQYF.

The chain employs TRBV19 and TRBJ2-3; TRBD1 might be the D (6 bases). The germline CDR1 and CDR2 sequences are LNHDA and SQIVND (reference sequence). The CDR3 spans 17 residues. Trimming removed 5 bases at V and 6 bases at J, with 24 bases between. The CDR3 nucleotides are TGTGCCAGTAGTTCGACCCATCGGGACACGGGAATCGATACGCAGTATTTT. Its translation: CASSSTHRDTGIDTQYF.